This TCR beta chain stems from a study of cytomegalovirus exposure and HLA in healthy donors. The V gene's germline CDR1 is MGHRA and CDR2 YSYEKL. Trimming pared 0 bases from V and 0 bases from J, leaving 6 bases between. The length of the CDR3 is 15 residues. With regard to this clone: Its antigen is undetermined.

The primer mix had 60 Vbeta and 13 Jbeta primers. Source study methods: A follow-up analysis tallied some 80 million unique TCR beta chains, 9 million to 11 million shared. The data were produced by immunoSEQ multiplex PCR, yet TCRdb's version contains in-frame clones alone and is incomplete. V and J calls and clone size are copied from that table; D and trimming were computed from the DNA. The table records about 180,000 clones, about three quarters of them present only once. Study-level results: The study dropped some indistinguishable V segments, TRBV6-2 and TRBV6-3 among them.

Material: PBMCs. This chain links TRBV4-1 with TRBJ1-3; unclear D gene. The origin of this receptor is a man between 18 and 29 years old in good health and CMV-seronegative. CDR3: CASSQDASSGNTIYF. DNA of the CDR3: TGCGCCAGCAGCCAAGATGCCAGCTCTGGAAACACCATATATTTT.